The clone carrying this TCR beta chain was recorded a few times. As yet, its antigen is unknown. This entry is derived from a study of T cell responses to AZD1222 COVID-19 vaccine. Clones were read by immunoSEQ multiplex PCR, and TCRdb kept only the in-frame ones, dropping some. The sample contains more than 150,000 clones, 90% of which appear only once. Regarding the study as a whole: At baseline, just 5 or 6 AZD1222 recipients tested seropositive. Following two doses of AZD1222, Spike-specific TCR breadth and depth rose. The span of vaccine-associated CD4 TCRs extended across spike, with dominance at 160-218 and 743-854.

The CDR3 contains 17 residues. CDR1 and CDR2 (germline): MDHEN, SYDVKM. V dropped 5 bases and J dropped 0; count of bases not matched to a gene: 6. The rearrangement links TRBV28 to TRBJ1-6, with 8 bases that match TRBD1. This sequence originates from an adult in good health. The specimen was peripheral blood, collected on day 0 of AZD1222 vaccination. The CDR3 loop reads CASSQTGAGSYNSPLHF. CDR3 bases: TGTGCCAGCAGTCAGACAGGGGCCGGCTCCTATAATTCACCCCTCCACTTT.